The 32 T cell receptor beta chains below were found in one sample sequenced in a study of T cells in Graves' hyperthyroidism and ophthalmopathy. Amplification of TCR beta CDR3 regions was performed using RNA transcripts as template. Initially, a first-round RT-PCR of the TCR CDR3 employed the HTBI primer set. MiXCR, run by TCRdb on the multiplex PCR reads, gives a single entry per CDR3 protein. Here the sample spans some 700,000 distinct CDR3 sequences, 17% being singletons. The sequenced sample was blood. The receptors originated from a middle-aged man with Graves' hyperthyroidism.

In this sample, this clonotype turned up many times. A read error may account for a junction end that differs from germline. V gene TRBV10-2 combines with J gene TRBJ2-7, with D possibly TRBD1 on 6 matching bases. CDR1 and CDR2 (germline): WSHSY, SAAADI. The CDR3 is 14 residues long. DNA of the CDR3: TGCGCCAGCAGTGTCTCCAGGGGATCCTCCGAGCAGTACTTC. This gives the protein CASSVSRGSSEQYF.

Many counts were recorded for this clonotype. In DNA, the CDR3 is TGTGCCAGCAGTCCCAAAAGCACGAGCTCCTACGAGCAGTACTTC. The encoded protein is CASSPKSTSSYEQYF. The V and J genes are TRBV12-3 or TRBV12-4 and TRBJ2-7; no clear D. V lost 5 bases, J lost 0 bases, and 14 bases lay in between. This CDR3 spans 15 amino acids.

On this clonotype itself: This may come from a read error, since a much larger clone is one base off. This chain uses TRBV7-9 with TRBJ1-2; the D gene is possibly TRBD1 (5 bases). The germline CDR1 and CDR2 sequences are SEHNR and FQNEAQ (reference sequence). V lost 4 bases to trimming and J lost 8 bases, with 17 bases between them. This CDR3 is 14 amino acids long. CDR3 coding DNA: TGTGCCAGCAGCTCGCCTGACAGCCCTGGCGGCTACACCTTC. It specifies CASSSPDSPGGYTF.

This clonotype was found a few times. This chain joins TRBV5-1 and TRBJ1-5; D possibly corresponds to TRBD1 (5 bases). Germline lookup yields CDR1 SGHRS and CDR2 YFSETQ. CDR3 length: 15 residues. Trimming shortened V by 0 bases and J by 5 bases, and 12 bases separated the two germline ends. CDR3: CASSLGGRVDQPQHF. The DNA of the CDR3 is TGCGCCAGCAGCTTGGGGGGCAGGGTAGATCAGCCCCAGCATTTT.

This sequence joins TRBV5-1 and TRBJ2-7; possibly TRBD1 for D (5 bases). V gave up 1 base and J gave up 0 bases, with 14 bases separating them. Germline loops: CDR1 SGHRS, CDR2 YFSETQ. This CDR3 has 16 residues. CDR3 amino acids: CASSLSGHKGSYEQYF. In DNA form, the CDR3 reads TGCGCCAGCAGCTTGTCAGGGCATAAGGGCTCCTACGAGCAGTACTTC.

Many counts were recorded for this clonotype. V usage is TRBV5-1 and J usage is TRBJ2-7; no clear D gene. Trimming cost V 0 bases and J 3 bases, with 13 bases left between them. The germline gives CDR1 SGHRS, CDR2 YFSETQ. This CDR3 region has 15 residues. CDR3 protein: CASSLDRPPVYEQYF. In DNA, the CDR3 is TGCGCCAGCAGCTTGGACCGGCCTCCAGTCTACGAGCAGTACTTC.

About this clonotype: Its ends do not fully match the called genes, so a read error is possible. The chain is built from TRBV24-1 and TRBJ2-1; D is ambiguous. Germline V gene data show CDR1 as KGHDR and CDR2 as SFDVKD. The CDR3 consists of 15 residues. The CDR3 sequence is CDTSDLGGYYNEQFF. The CDR3 nucleotides are TGTGACACCAGTGATTTAGGCGGATACTACAATGAGCAGTTCTTC.

Of note for this clonotype: An end of the junction does not agree with germline; a read error may underlie this. V usage is TRBV3-1 and J usage is TRBJ2-1; 15 positions agree with TRBD2. The CDR3 spans 19 residues. Germline CDR1 reads LGHDT; CDR2 reads YNNKEL (reference sequence). This CDR3 reads CASGQEGLAGGPGYNEQFF. CDR3 nucleotides: TGTGCCAGCGGCCAAGAAGGACTAGCGGGAGGGCCGGGCTACAATGAGCAGTTCTTC.

V gene TRBV30 combines with J gene TRBJ1-5, with 7 bases fitting TRBD1. This CDR3 is 15 amino acids long. V trimming: 2 bases; J trimming: 5 bases; junction bases outside the gene matches: 9. Germline assignment: CDR1 GTSNPN and CDR2 SVGIG (reference sequence). The CDR3 DNA follows: TGTGCCTGGAGTCCTGGGACAGTAAACCATCAGCCCCAGCATTTT. It is translated as CAWSPGTVNHQPQHF.

Only a few counts were recorded for this clonotype. The gene calls are TRBV29-1 and TRBJ1-5; D gene uncertain. The CDR3 is made up of 14 amino acids. Germline CDR1 SQVTM, CDR2 ANQGSEA. V dropped 6 bases and J dropped 2 bases, with 14 bases sitting between them. The CDR3 is CSVPTGEGNQPQHF. The CDR3 coding sequence is TGCAGCGTCCCCACGGGTGAGGGCAATCAGCCCCAGCATTTT. The entire variable domain, with the rest obtained from reference TRBV29-1 and TRBJ1-5, is as follows: SAVISQKPSRDICQRGTSLTIQCQVDSQVTMMFWYRQQPGQSLTLIATANQGSEATYESGFVIDKFPISRPNLTFSTLTVSNMSPEDSSIYLCSVPTGEGNQPQHFGDGTRLSIL.

This clonotype appeared many times. The rearrangement joins TRBV10-3 to TRBJ1-5; D gene ambiguous. Germline V lookup: CDR1 ENHRY, CDR2 SYGVKD. Trimming left V 6 bases short and J 4 bases short, with 10 bases between. The CDR3 spans 13 residues. Here the CDR3 reads CAIRVAENQPQHF. CDR3 coding DNA: TGTGCCATCAGGGTGGCAGAAAATCAGCCCCAGCATTTT.

This chain joins TRBV4-3 and TRBJ1-2; D remains unclear. V shed 1 base and J shed 1 base, with 7 bases lying between them. CDR3 length equals 14 residues. Germline CDR1 and CDR2: LGHNA and YSLEER. CDR3 in DNA: TGCGCCAGCAGCCAAGGAAGAGTTAACTATGGCTACACCTTC. Amino acid sequence: CASSQGRVNYGYTF.

CDR3 bases: TGTGCCAGTAGTATTTGGGACGGCGTAAACTATGGCTACACCTTC. Protein: CASSIWDGVNYGYTF. The V and J genes are TRBV19 and TRBJ1-2; TRBD1 is a possible D gene (5 bases). This CDR3 is built from 15 residues. Trimming left V 3 bases short and J 2 bases short, with 13 bases between. The germline gives CDR1 LNHDA, CDR2 SQIVND (reference sequence).

This clonotype appeared a few times. The chain carries TRBV10-3 and TRBJ1-5; D unresolved. The CDR3 is 12 residues long. Germline CDR1 is ENHRY and CDR2 is SYGVKD. Trimming took 3 bases from V and 1 from J, leaving 1 base between them. The CDR3 nucleotides are TGTGCCATCAGTGACAGCAATCAGCCCCAGCATTTT. Translated: CAISDSNQPQHF.

This clonotype turned up a few times. The chain recombines TRBV20-1 with TRBJ1-6; 10 positions match TRBD1. The CDR3 is made up of 15 amino acids. Germline V gives CDR1 DFQATT, CDR2 SNEGSKA (reference sequence). V trimming: 6 bases; J trimming: 10 bases; junction bases outside the gene matches: 12. The CDR3 region has the DNA TGCAGTGCCACGCCACCGGGACAGGGGTCATCACCCCTCCACTTT. As protein: CSATPPGQGSSPLHF.

In its sample, this clonotype was seen a few times. The chain joins TRBV28 to TRBJ1-4; D not certain. The CDR3 runs to 16 residues. Germline assignment: CDR1 MDHEN and CDR2 SYDVKM. The ends were cut back, 3 bases at V and 2 bases at J, with 13 bases in the middle. The CDR3 DNA reads as TGTGCCAGCAGTTTCATTGAGGCCGCTACTAATGAAAAACTGTTTTTT. Encoded protein: CASSFIEAATNEKLFF.

J is TRBJ1-1 and V is TRBV30; D ambiguous. V dropped 2 bases and J dropped 11 bases, with 12 bases sitting between them. Germline values: CDR1 GTSNPN, CDR2 SVGIG (reference sequence). The CDR3 has 11 amino acids. CDR3 nucleotides: TGTGCCTGGAGTTCCCCCAAGGTGGCTTTCTTT. Translation: CAWSSPKVAFF.

The chain links TRBV20-1 to TRBJ1-5; D is ambiguous. The V gene's germline CDR1 is DFQATT and CDR2 SNEGSKA (reference sequence). The CDR3 has 16 residues. V was trimmed by 3 bases and J by 0 bases, leaving 15 bases between them. The CDR3 coding sequence is TGCAGTGCTAGCCCCCAAGCCGACTATAGCAATCAGCCCCAGCATTTT. Its translation: CSASPQADYSNQPQHF.

V gene TRBV24-1 combines with J gene TRBJ1-1; D unresolved. Germline V lookup: CDR1 KGHDR, CDR2 SFDVKD. V shed 9 bases and J shed 0 bases, with 10 bases lying between them. The CDR3 totals 13 residues. CDR3 in amino acids: CATRGALNTEAFF. The DNA of the CDR3 is TGTGCCACCCGTGGCGCTCTGAACACTGAAGCTTTCTTT.

This clonotype came up a few times. The rearrangement links TRBV5-1 to TRBJ2-2; 9 bases are shared with TRBD1. The CDR3 consists of 16 residues. Germline V gene sequence: CDR1 SGHRS, CDR2 YFSETQ. The ends lost 7 bases at V and 3 bases at J; junction bases unmatched: 10. The CDR3 loop reads CASGIQGATYTGELFF. The CDR3, as DNA: TGCGCCAGCGGAATACAGGGGGCCACTTACACCGGGGAGCTGTTTTTT.

The chain has TRBV7-9 and TRBJ2-3, with unresolved D. V lost 2 bases, J lost 4 bases, and 10 bases lay in between. This CDR3 spans 14 amino acids. In germline, CDR1 is SEHNR, CDR2 FQNEAQ (reference sequence). The CDR3 DNA sequence: TGTGCCAGCAGCTTATCCGCGGTTGCAGATACGCAGTATTTT. It codes for CASSLSAVADTQYF.

The chain links TRBV19 to TRBJ2-1; the D is unclear. Germline V CDR1 and CDR2: LNHDA, SQIVND (reference sequence). The ends were cut back, 7 bases at V and 9 bases at J, with 19 bases in the middle. The CDR3 length is 14 residues. CDR3 region: CASTPVSSHREQFF. CDR3 nucleotide sequence: TGTGCCAGTACCCCCGTAAGTAGCCATCGTGAGCAGTTCTTC.

On this clonotype: This may be a read error: a much more frequent sequence differs by one nucleotide. V and J are TRBV29-1 and TRBJ2-1; 8 bases align to TRBD2. This CDR3 spans 17 amino acids. Germline V gene sequence: CDR1 SQVTM, CDR2 ANQGSEA. CDR3 protein: CSVSLSGSSPSYNAQFF. CDR3 DNA: TGCAGCGTTTCCCTGAGCGGGAGTTCCCCTTCCTACAATGCGCAGTTCTTC.

The sample holds many counts of this clonotype. The CDR3 DNA follows: TGCGCCAGCAGCCCGGGACTAGCGGGACCCTACCAAGAGACCCAGTACTTC. Amino acids: CASSPGLAGPYQETQYF. The genes are TRBV5-1 and TRBJ2-5; TRBD2 aligns across 13 bases. Germline assignment: CDR1 SGHRS and CDR2 YFSETQ. There are 17 residues in the CDR3. V trimming: 4 bases; J trimming: 0 bases; junction bases outside the gene matches: 6.

This rearrangement joins TRBV2 to TRBJ1-2, with no clear D. The CDR3 loop spans 15 amino acids. With 7 bases removed from V and 8 bases from J, the gap between germline ends came to 23 bases. CDR1 SNHLY and CDR2 FYNNEI come from the germline V gene. The CDR3 here is CASIGSEGGGDGYTF. As DNA, the CDR3 is TGTGCCAGCATTGGGTCGGAGGGAGGCGGCGACGGCTACACCTTC.

V usage is TRBV10-1 and J usage is TRBJ2-7, with 7 bases lining up with TRBD1. There are 16 residues in the CDR3. Germline CDR1 reads WNHNN; CDR2 reads SYGVQD (reference sequence). The ends lost 4 bases at V and 4 bases at J; junction bases unmatched: 13. CDR3 sequence (DNA): TGCGCCAGCAGTGGATACGCTATGGGACAGTTTTACGAGCAGTACTTC. This sequence encodes CASSGYAMGQFYEQYF.

This clonotype was counted only a few times. The J gene is TRBJ2-1, the V gene TRBV30; 9 nucleotides line up with TRBD2. Trimming removed 1 base from V and 8 bases from J; junction bases left unmatched: 3. The CDR3 loop spans 13 amino acids. CDR1 and CDR2 from the germline V gene are GTSNPN and SVGIG (reference sequence). The CDR3 reads CAWSGAGGYEQFF. The DNA of the CDR3 is TGTGCCTGGAGTGGGGCGGGAGGGTATGAGCAGTTCTTC.

This clonotype came up many times. The chain recombines TRBV28 with TRBJ1-4, with D tentatively TRBD1 (5 bases). Germline CDR1 MDHEN, CDR2 SYDVKM. With 10 bases removed from V and 7 bases from J, the gap between germline ends came to 16 bases. There are 13 residues in the CDR3. CDR3 region: CATTQAPGEKLFF. The CDR3 nucleotides read TGTGCCACCACACAGGCCCCGGGTGAAAAACTGTTTTTT.

Only a few counts were recorded for this clonotype. The chain links TRBV29-1 to TRBJ1-5, with TRBD1 matching 10 bases. The CDR3 totals 14 residues. Per the germline V gene, CDR1 is SQVTM and CDR2 is ANQGSEA. V dropped 4 bases and J dropped 5; count of bases not matched to a gene: 5. CDR3 protein: CSVGSTGGDQPQHF. The CDR3 coding sequence is TGCAGCGTTGGATCGACAGGGGGCGATCAGCCCCAGCATTTT.

This clonotype was counted at least ten times. The V gene is TRBV28, the J gene TRBJ2-7; 9 nucleotides line up with TRBD1. The V gene end was trimmed by 6 bases and the J gene end by 3 bases; junction bases not matched to a gene: 6. The V gene's germline CDR1 is MDHEN and CDR2 SYDVKM. CDR3 length equals 14 residues. CDR3: CASSSGTGIYEQYF. CDR3 in DNA: TGTGCCAGCAGCTCCGGGACAGGGATCTACGAGCAGTACTTC. The full variable domain, completed using reference TRBV28 and TRBJ2-7, is DVKVTQSSRYLVKRTGEKVFLECVQDMDHENMFWYRQDPGLGLRLIYFSYDVKMKEKGDIPEGYSVSREKKERFSLILESASTNQTSMYLCASSSGTGIYEQYFGPGTRLTVT.

This clonotype has ten or more counts. The chain has TRBV2 and TRBJ1-4; D is uncertain. This CDR3 region has 11 residues. CDR1 and CDR2 (germline): SNHLY, FYNNEI. Trimming removed 8 bases at V and 3 bases at J, with 4 bases between. In DNA form, the CDR3 reads TGTGCCAGCGGCTCTAATGAAAAACTGTTTTTT. Its protein is CASGSNEKLFF.

In its sample, this clonotype was seen many times. The chain recombines TRBV28 with TRBJ2-4; D is unclear. Per the germline V gene, CDR1 is MDHEN and CDR2 is SYDVKM. The CDR3 is 17 amino acids. V was shortened by 1 base and J by 0 bases, with 13 bases between the two germline ends. CDR3 residues: CASSLSLVRKAKNIQYF. CDR3 DNA sequence: TGTGCCAGCAGTTTATCTTTGGTTCGTAAAGCCAAAAACATTCAGTACTTC.